This T cell receptor beta chain comes out of a study of CD8 T cells in Susac syndrome. Sequencing of TCR beta drew on CD8+ and CD4+ T cells from blood. Study-wide findings and caveats: It was acknowledged in the study that its TCR sequencing and HLA analysis involved a relatively small number of individuals.

Concerning this clonotype itself: What it binds is unknown.

Reverse transcription of about 0.45 to 1 ug RNA was performed with random hexamers. A multiplex approach, immunoSEQ multiplex PCR, amplified TCR beta CDR3 across 54 Vbeta and 13 Jbeta. MiXCR was run by TCRdb on the immunoSEQ multiplex PCR reads, yielding one entry per CDR3 protein. The data contain 190,000 or so distinct CDR3 sequences, around 93% of them seen just once; the ten biggest clones take up just over 0.08%. Between the trimmed V and J ends, which lost 7 bases and 2 bases, there was a span of 16 bases. The CDR3 is made up of 14 amino acids. Germline V gives CDR1 SGHRS, CDR2 YFSETQ. The V call is TRBV5-1, the J call TRBJ2-7; D is uncertain. This clonotype was obtained from a human donor with multiple sclerosis. The sequenced sample consisted of CD4+ T cells from PBMCs. The CDR3 DNA follows: TGCGCCAGCTCGCGGACGGAAGGACCCTACGAGCAGTACTTC. This translates into CASSRTEGPYEQYF.